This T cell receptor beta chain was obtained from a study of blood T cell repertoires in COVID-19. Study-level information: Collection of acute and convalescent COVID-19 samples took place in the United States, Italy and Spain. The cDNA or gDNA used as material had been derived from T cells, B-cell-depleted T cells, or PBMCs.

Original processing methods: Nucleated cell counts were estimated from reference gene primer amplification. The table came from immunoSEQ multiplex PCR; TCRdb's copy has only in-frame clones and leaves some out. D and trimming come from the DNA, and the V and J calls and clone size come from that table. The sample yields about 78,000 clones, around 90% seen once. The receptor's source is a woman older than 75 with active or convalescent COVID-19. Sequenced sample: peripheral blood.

This CDR3 reads CAWRSLTSGTTDTQYF. The CDR3 DNA sequence: TGTGCCTGGAGGAGTTTGACTAGCGGGACCACAGATACGCAGTATTTT. The rearrangement links TRBV30 to TRBJ2-3; 11 nucleotides align to TRBD2. Germline CDR1 reads GTSNPN; CDR2 reads SVGIG (reference sequence). V shed 3 bases and J 2 bases; nucleotides not matched to a gene: 7. CDR3 size: 16 residues.